This T cell receptor (beta chain) was identified during a study of CD39 and CD103 CD8 tumor-infiltrating T cells (dated by TCRdb to the late 2010s). With respect to the entire study: The repertoire comparisons shown came from four patients: one with an HPV-positive HNSCC, one with an HPV-negative HNSCC, one with ovarian cancer and one with melanoma. TCRbeta CDR3 deep sequencing compared repertoires of CD8 TIL subsets defined by CD103 and CD39 with peripheral memory CD8 T cells.

General study outcomes and caveats: Compared with DN and SP CD8 TILs and with blood memory CD8 T cells, DP CD8 TILs appeared more oligoclonal, with the top 30 clonotypes covering about 50-86%. DP TIL clonotypes were rarely detected in blood or uninvolved lymph node, whereas DN TIL clonotypes were found to largely overlap with peripheral memory CD8 repertoires.

Inclusive of the bounding cysteine and phenylalanine, the CDR3 is 14 residues long. Solely the CDR3 DNA is kept, with 42 bases framed from the first base. From a lookup of the germline V gene (reference sequence), CDR1 and CDR2 are SEHNR and FQNEAQ. Trimming takes 6 bases off V and 4 bases off J; junction bases not matched to a gene: 5. Concerning this clone: The antigen it binds to is not known. No much larger clone is present one base from it, and per-base qualities are unavailable.

From around 10,000 to 100,000 sorted cells per subset, genomic DNA was extracted using the DNeasy Blood and Tissue Kit. TCRbeta V-J or V-D-J regions were sequenced and mapped by the immunoSEQ service, with coverage above 10x per sample. As for how the authors treated the data: Analysis was restricted to productive rearrangements exported from the immunoSEQ Analyzer platform, and clonality was assessed using the 500 most abundant clones. Repertoire overlap between populations was quantified with the Morisita-Horn similarity index and the Jaccard index. Morisita-Horn similarity between CD8 T-cell subset TCR repertoires was measured in six or seven cancer patients. This is the immuneACCESS table as TCRdb keeps it, with only in-frame sequences that have V and J called. A part of the clones is gone; compared with another copy, unresolved V genes explain less than half, and the rest is unexplained. That table furnishes V, J and clone size, whereas the DNA furnished D and trimming. Recorded for this sample are about 2,400 clones; just over 70% of them occurred a single time. 10% to 15% of the sample belongs to the ten largest clones.

At the time samples were collected, the patients were not on therapy, although their prior treatments varied from chemotherapy, radiotherapy, surgery and immunotherapy to none at all. After thawing, cells were enriched for T lymphocytes using a negative-selection kit, with EpCAM beads added for tumor-infiltrating lymphocytes. CD8 TIL subsets were FACS-sorted as CD3+CD4-CD8+CD45RA- cells split by CD39 and CD103 expression into DN, SP and DP. Tumor specimens were cut into small pieces, digested for 1 h with hyaluronidase, collagenase and DNase, then filtered, enriched over Ficoll and cryopreserved. Populations were sorted on a FACSAria II to just over 98% purity, and cell pellets were frozen without culture for TCR sequencing.

The chain is encoded by TRBV7-9 joined to TRBJ2-5; TRBD2 fits 10 bases in the junction. The source is a human donor with head and neck squamous cell carcinoma. The sequenced sample consisted of CD39- CD103- CD8+ T cells sorted from the tumor. Read against the paper, the sample's cell subset or site label means: CD103-CD39- double-negative CD45RA- CD8 T cells. The CDR3 amino acid sequence is: CASRGSSGGETQYF. The sequenced DNA is TGTGCCAGCAGGGGTTCTAGCGGGGGAGAGACCCAGTACTTC.